Shown below are 2 T cell receptor beta chains from a single sample sequenced in a study of blood T cell repertoires in COVID-19. TCRdb keeps only in-frame clones here, not all; method: immunoSEQ multiplex PCR. The data show 90,000 to 130,000 clones, nearly 90% seen once. Specimen: peripheral blood. The receptors were sampled from a human donor in a cohort sampled during active COVID-19.

The sample holds a few counts of this clone. The chain carries TRBV19 and TRBJ1-3, with D hard to call. The CDR3 totals 15 residues. Germline V gene data show CDR1 as LNHDA and CDR2 as SQIVND (reference sequence). V lost 10 bases to trimming and J lost 0 bases, with 16 bases between them. CDR3 residues: CATSIRGFSGNTIYF. The CDR3 nucleotides read TGTGCCACCTCCATCCGGGGATTCTCTGGAAACACCATATATTTT.

The V call is TRBV24-1, the J call TRBJ2-1, with 7 positions matching TRBD2. Germline CDR1 is KGHDR and CDR2 is SFDVKD. V dropped 2 bases and J dropped 4; count of bases not matched to a gene: 1. This CDR3 comprises 14 residues. The CDR3 sequence: CATSDSGGYNEQFF. In nucleotides, the CDR3 is TGTGCCACCAGTGATTCGGGGGGTTACAATGAGCAGTTCTTC.